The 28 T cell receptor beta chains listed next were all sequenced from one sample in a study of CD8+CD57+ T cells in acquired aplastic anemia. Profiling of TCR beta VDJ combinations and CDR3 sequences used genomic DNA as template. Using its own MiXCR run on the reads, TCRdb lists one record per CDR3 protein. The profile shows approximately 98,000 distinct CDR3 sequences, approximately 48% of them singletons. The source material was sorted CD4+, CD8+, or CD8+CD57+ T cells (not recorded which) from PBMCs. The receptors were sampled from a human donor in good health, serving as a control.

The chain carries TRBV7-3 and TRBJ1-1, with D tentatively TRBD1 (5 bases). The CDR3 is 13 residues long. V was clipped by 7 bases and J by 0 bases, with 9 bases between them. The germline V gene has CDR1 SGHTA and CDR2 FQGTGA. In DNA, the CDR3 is TGTGCCAGCAATTCAGGGATGAACACTGAAGCTTTCTTT. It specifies CASNSGMNTEAFF. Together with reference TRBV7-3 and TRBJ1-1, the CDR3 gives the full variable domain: GAGVSQTPSNKVTEKGKYVELRCDPISGHTALYWYRQSLGQGPEFLIYFQGTGAADDSGLPNDRFFAVRPEGSVSTLKIQRTERGDSAVYLCASNSGMNTEAFFGQGTRLTVV.

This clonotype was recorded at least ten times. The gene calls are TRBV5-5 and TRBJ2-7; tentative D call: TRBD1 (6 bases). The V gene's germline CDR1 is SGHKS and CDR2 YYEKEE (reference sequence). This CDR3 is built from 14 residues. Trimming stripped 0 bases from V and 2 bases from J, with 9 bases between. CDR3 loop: CASSLATGPYEQYF. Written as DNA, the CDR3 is TGTGCCAGCAGCTTGGCCACAGGGCCCTACGAGCAGTACTTC. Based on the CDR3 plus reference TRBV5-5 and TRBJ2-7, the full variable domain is DAGVTQSPTHLIKTRGQQVTLRCSPISGHKSVSWYQQVLGQGPQFIFQYYEKEERGRGNFPDRFSARQFPNYSSELNVNALLLGDSALYLCASSLATGPYEQYFGPGTRLTVT.

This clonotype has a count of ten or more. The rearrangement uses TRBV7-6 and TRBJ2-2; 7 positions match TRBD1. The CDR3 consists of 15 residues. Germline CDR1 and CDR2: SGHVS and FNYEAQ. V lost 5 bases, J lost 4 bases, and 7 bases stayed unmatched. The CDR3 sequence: CASSPWGQPTGELFF. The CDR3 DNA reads TGTGCCAGCAGCCCCTGGGGACAGCCCACCGGGGAGCTGTTTTTT.

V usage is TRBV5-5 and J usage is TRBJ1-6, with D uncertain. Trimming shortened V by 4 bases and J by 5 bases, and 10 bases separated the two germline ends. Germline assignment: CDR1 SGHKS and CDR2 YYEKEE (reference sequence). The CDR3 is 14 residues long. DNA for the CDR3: TGTGCCAGCAGCAACGGACGGGATAATTCACCCCTCCACTTT. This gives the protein CASSNGRDNSPLHF.

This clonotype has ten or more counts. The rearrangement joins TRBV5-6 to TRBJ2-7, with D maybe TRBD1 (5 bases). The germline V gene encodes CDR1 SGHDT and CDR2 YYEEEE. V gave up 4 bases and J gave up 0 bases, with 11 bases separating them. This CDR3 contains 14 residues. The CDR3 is CASSQTESSYEQYF. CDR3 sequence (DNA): TGTGCCAGCAGCCAGACAGAAAGCTCCTACGAGCAGTACTTC.

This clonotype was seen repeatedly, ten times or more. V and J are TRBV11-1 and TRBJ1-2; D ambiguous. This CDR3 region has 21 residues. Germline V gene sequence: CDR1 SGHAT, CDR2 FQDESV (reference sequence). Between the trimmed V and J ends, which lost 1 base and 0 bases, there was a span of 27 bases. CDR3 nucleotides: TGTGCCAGCAGCTTAGTATTGGATTGGACTCTCTGCGAACGAGCTAACTATGGCTACACCTTC. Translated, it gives CASSLVLDWTLCERANYGYTF.

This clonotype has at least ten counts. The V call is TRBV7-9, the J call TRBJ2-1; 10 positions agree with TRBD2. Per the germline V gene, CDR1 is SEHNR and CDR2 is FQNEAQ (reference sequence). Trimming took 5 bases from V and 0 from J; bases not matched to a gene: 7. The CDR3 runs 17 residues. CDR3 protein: CASSPTASGGSYNEQFF. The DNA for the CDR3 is TGTGCCAGCAGCCCGACGGCTAGCGGGGGCTCCTACAATGAGCAGTTCTTC.

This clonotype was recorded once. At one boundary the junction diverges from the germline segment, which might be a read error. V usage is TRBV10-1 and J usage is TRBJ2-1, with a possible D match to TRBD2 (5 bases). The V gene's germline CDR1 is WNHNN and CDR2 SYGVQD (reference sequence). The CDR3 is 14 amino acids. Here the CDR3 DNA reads TGCGCCAGCAGTTACGGGATTTGCGACAATGAGCGGTTCTTC. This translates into CASSYGICDNERFF.

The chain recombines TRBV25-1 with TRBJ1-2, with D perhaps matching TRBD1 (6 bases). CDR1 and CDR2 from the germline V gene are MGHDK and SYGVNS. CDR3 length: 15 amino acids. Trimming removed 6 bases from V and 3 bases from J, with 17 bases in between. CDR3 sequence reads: CASRRTGRFDYGYTF. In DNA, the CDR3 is TGTGCCAGCAGGCGAACAGGGCGGTTTGACTATGGCTACACCTTC.

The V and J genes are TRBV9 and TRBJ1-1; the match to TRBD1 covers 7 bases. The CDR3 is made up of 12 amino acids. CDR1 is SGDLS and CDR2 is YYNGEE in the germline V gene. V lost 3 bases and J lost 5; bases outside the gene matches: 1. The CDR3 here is CASSARGTEAFF. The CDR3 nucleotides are TGTGCCAGCAGCGCCAGGGGGACTGAAGCTTTCTTT.

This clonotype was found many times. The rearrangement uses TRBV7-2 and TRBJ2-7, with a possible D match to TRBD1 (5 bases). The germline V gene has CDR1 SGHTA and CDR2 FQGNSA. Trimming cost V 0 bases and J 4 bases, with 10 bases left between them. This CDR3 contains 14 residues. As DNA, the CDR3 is TGTGCCAGCAGCTTAGCGGCAGGGTGGTACGAGCAGTACTTC. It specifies CASSLAAGWYEQYF.

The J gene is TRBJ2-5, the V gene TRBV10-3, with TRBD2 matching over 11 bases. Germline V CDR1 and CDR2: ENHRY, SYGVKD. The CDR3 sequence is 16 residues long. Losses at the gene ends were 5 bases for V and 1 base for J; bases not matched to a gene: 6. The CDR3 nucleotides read TGTGCCATCAGTACACTAGCGGGAGTGGGCCAAGAGACCCAGTACTTC. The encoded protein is CAISTLAGVGQETQYF.

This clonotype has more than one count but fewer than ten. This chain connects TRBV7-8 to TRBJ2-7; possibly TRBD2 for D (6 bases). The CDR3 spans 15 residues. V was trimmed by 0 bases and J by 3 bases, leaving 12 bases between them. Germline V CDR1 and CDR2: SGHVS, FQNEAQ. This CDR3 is CASSLASMGGYEQYF. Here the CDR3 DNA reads TGTGCCAGCAGCTTAGCATCCATGGGGGGCTACGAGCAGTACTTC. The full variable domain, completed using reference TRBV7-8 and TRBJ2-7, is GAGVSQSPRYKVAKRGQDVALRCDPISGHVSLFWYQQALGQGPEFLTYFQNEAQLDKSGLPSDRFFAERPEGSVSTLKIQRTQQEDSAVYLCASSLASMGGYEQYFGPGTRLTVT.

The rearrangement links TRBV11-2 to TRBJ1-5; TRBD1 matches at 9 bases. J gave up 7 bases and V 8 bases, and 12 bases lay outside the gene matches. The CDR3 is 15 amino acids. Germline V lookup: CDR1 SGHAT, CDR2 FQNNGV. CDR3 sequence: CASARGQGSEQPQHF. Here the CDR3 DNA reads TGTGCCAGCGCCAGGGGACAGGGCAGTGAACAGCCCCAGCATTTT.

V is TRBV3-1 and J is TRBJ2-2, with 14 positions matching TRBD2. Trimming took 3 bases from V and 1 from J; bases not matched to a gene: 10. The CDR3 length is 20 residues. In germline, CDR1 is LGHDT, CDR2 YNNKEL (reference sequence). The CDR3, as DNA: TGTGCCAGCAGCCAGGGACCGTGGACTAGCGGGGGGCGGAACACCGGGGAGCTGTTTTTT. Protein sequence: CASSQGPWTSGGRNTGELFF.

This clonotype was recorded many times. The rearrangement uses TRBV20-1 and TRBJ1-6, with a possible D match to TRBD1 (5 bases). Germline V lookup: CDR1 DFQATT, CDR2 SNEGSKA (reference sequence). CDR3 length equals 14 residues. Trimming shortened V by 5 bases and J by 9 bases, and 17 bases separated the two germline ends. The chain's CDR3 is CSAFATAESSPLHF. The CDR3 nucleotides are TGCAGTGCTTTCGCGACAGCAGAGAGTTCACCCCTCCACTTT.

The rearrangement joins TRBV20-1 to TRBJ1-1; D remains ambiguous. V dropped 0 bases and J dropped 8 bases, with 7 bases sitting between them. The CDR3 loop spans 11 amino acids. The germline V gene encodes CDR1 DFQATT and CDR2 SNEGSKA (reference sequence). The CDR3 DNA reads TGCAGTGCTAGAGATCTGGAGGAAGCTTTCTTT. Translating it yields CSARDLEEAFF.

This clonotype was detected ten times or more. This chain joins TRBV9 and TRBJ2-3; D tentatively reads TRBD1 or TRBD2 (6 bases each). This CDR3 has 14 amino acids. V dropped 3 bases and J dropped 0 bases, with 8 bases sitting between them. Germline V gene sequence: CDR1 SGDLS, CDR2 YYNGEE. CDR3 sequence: CASSGGASTDTQYF. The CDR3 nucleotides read TGTGCCAGCAGCGGGGGGGCTAGCACAGATACGCAGTATTTT.

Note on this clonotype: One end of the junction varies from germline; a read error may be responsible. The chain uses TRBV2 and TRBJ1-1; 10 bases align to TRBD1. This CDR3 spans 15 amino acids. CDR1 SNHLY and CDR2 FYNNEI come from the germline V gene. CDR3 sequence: CASSEMGTGDTEAFF. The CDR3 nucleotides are TGTGCCAGCAGTGAAATGGGGACAGGGGACACTGAAGCTTTCTTC.

CDR3 nucleotides: TGTGCCAGCAGCTTGAACAGGGCCCTCGGATCACCCCTCCACTTT. It specifies CASSLNRALGSPLHF. J is TRBJ1-6 and V is TRBV5-4; D is perhaps TRBD1 (6 bases). V lost 1 base to trimming and J lost 10 bases, with 15 bases between them. This CDR3 has 15 residues. Germline CDR1 SGHNT, CDR2 YYREEE (reference sequence).

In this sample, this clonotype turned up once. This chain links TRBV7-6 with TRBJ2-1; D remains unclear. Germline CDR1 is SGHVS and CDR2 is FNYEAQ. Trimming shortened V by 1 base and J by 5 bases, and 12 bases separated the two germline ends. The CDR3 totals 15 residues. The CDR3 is CASSLGAIENNEQFF. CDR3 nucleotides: TGTGCCAGCAGCTTAGGGGCCATAGAAAACAATGAGCAGTTCTTC.

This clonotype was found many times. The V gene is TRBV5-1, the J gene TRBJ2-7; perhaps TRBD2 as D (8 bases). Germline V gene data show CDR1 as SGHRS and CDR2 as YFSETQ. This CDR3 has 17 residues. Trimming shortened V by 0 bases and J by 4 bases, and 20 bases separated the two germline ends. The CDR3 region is CASSLGHNREGAYEQYF. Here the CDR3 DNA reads TGCGCCAGCAGCTTGGGGCATAATCGGGAGGGGGCTTACGAGCAGTACTTC.

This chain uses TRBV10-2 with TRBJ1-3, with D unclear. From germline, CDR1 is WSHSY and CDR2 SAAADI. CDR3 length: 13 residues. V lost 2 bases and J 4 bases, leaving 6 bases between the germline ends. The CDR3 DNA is TGCGCCAGCAGTGAGAATAGGGGAAACACCATATATTTT. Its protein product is CASSENRGNTIYF.

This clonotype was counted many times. The CDR3 bases are TGTGCCAGCAGCTCTTATGGGGGACAGGGGCCAACTGCCGACGAGCAGTACTTC. It specifies CASSSYGGQGPTADEQYF. This chain connects TRBV5-4 to TRBJ2-7; 10 bases are a match to TRBD1. V was clipped by 3 bases and J by 5 bases; unmatched bases: 17. Germline CDR1 and CDR2: SGHNT and YYREEE (reference sequence). This CDR3 is built from 18 residues.

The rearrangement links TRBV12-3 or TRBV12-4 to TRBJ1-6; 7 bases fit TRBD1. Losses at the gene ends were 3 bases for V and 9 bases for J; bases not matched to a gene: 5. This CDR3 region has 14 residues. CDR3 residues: CASSLTGTVSPLHF. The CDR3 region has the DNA TGTGCCAGCAGTTTGACAGGGACGGTTTCACCCCTCCACTTT.

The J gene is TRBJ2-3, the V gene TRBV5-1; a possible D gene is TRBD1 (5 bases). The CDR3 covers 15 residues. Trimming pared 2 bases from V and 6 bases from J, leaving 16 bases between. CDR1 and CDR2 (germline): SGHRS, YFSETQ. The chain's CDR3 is CASSFGAGYTDTQYF. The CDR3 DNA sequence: TGCGCCAGCAGCTTTGGGGCTGGCTACACCGATACGCAGTATTTT.

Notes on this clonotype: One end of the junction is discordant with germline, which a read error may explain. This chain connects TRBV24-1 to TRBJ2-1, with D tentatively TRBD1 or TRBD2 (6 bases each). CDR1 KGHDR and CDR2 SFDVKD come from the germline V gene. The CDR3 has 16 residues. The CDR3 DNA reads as TGTGCCACCAGTGATCTAGGGGGGAGGTCCTACAATGAGCAACTCTTC. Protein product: CATSDLGGRSYNEQLF.

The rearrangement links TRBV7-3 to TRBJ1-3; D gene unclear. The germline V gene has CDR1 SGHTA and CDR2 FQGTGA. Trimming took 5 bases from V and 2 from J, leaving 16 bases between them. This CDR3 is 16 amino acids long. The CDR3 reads CASSQTDGPPGNTIYF. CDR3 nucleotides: TGTGCCAGCAGCCAAACGGATGGACCACCTGGAAACACCATATATTTT.